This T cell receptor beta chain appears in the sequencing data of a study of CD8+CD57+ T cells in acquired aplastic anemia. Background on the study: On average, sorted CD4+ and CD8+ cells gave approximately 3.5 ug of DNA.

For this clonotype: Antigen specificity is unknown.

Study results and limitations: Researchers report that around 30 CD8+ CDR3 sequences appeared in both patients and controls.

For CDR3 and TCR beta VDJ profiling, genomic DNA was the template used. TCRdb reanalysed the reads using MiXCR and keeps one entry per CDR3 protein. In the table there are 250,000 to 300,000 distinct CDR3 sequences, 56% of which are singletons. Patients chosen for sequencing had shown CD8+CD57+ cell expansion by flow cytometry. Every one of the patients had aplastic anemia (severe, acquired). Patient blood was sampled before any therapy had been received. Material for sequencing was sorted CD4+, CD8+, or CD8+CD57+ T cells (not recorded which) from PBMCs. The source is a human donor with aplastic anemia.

CDR3 protein: CSARVGRFGTYEQYF. In DNA form, the CDR3 reads TGCAGTGCTAGAGTTGGAAGGTTCGGGACTTACGAGCAGTACTTC. The chain uses TRBV20-1 and TRBJ2-7; perhaps TRBD2 as D (6 bases). CDR3 length: 15 amino acids. Trimming took 1 base from V and 4 from J, leaving 17 bases between them. Germline-derived CDR1 and CDR2 are DFQATT and SNEGSKA (reference sequence).